The clone carrying this T cell receptor beta chain has a handful of counts. The sample originates from a study of blood T cell repertoires in COVID-19. Overall study: Both acute and convalescent COVID-19 samples were obtained from the United States, Italy and Spain. PBMCs, B-cell-depleted T cells, or T cells were the source of the cDNA or gDNA that made up the material.

The germline CDR1 and CDR2 sequences are SNHLY and FYNNEI. V was trimmed by 4 bases and J by 2 bases, leaving 11 bases between them. CDR3 length: 15 residues. In the authors' workflow: Reference gene primer amplification in the assay estimated nucleated cell counts. Using immunoSEQ multiplex PCR, the repertoire was profiled, and TCRdb retains in-frame clones only, with some absent. V and J calls and clone size are as listed in that table; D and trimming were resolved from the DNA. The sample holds some 370,000 clones, 89% seen once. The sequenced sample was peripheral blood. The chain carries TRBV2 and TRBJ2-2, with D hard to call. The TCR originated in a middle-aged man with acute or convalescent COVID-19. Written as DNA, the CDR3 is TGTGCCAGCAGTGTCCGGCGGATCAACACCGGGGAGCTGTTTTTT. Amino acids: CASSVRRINTGELFF.